This T cell receptor beta chain was retrieved from a study of blood T cell repertoires in COVID-19 (TCRdb year 2020). Broadly, across the study: The collaborator samples originated in the United States, Italy and Spain and spanned the acute and convalescent phases of COVID-19. Where available, HLA class I and class II types were obtained from metadata supplied by the sample provider rather than from assay-based typing. A freely available public database, intended as a resource for researchers studying the immune response to SARS-CoV-2, is where the repertoires were released. Subjects who had been exposed to COVID-19, were actively infected with it, or had recovered from it provided the deeply sampled blood TCRbeta repertoires that made up the dataset. The sample metadata nearly always contained a de-identified subject ID, COVID-19 status, age in years and sex. The prospective study material was composed of cDNA or gDNA derived from T cells, B-cell-depleted T cells, or PBMCs. Samples came from the ongoing ImmuneRACE study (first 160 participants) plus 1,254 subjects from 6 global collaborators. What the authors observed across the whole study: The quantity of clinical and demographic metadata differed by source and by participant and was supplied without curation.

A second Seattle source provided samples from volunteer blood donors who had recovered from COVID-19. The collaborating institutions used their own protocols to collect whole blood in K2EDTA tubes. For TCRbeta analysis, collaborator samples were shipped as frozen whole blood, as isolated PBMCs, or as DNA extracted from either sample type. Details on this clone: This clone's antigen is unknown. No much larger clone exists at a distance of one base, and base qualities are not known.

Including the terminal cysteine and phenylalanine, the CDR3 comprises 14 residues. Just the 42-base CDR3 DNA is kept, in frame starting at base 1. Trimming leaves V shorter by 4 bases and J shorter by 9 bases, with the junction holding 10 bases beyond the gene matches. For CDR1 and CDR2, the germline V gene lists ENHRY and SYGVKD. TCRbeta CDR3 regions were amplified from genomic DNA by means of the immunoSEQ Assay, a bias-controlled multiplex PCR. The authors processed their data as follows. The number of nucleated cells in each sample was estimated by amplification of reference gene primers within the assay. To quantify the absolute abundance of each unique TCRbeta CDR3 rearrangement, sequence reads were collapsed and filtered. For each sample, productive Simpson clonality was calculated as the square root of Simpson's diversity index over productive rearrangements. TCRdb stores this immuneACCESS table with in-frame sequences only. Part of the clones is absent; in the studies checked, under half of the shortfall reflects unresolved V genes, and no reason is known for the rest. D and trimming come from the DNA, and the V and J calls and clone size come from that table. The sample data list around 290,000 clones, and more than 75% of these were observed just once. The biggest ten clones account for less than 9.5% of the sample.

The chain links TRBV10-3 with TRBJ2-7; a stretch of 9 junction bases matches TRBD2. This clonotype was obtained from a woman between 45 and 65 years old who had recovered from COVID-19. Material: peripheral blood. The DNA sequence is as follows: TGTGCCATCAGTGCGGTAATAGCGGGGGAATTGCAGTACTTC. It codes for CAISAVIAGELQYF.